This T cell receptor (beta chain) derives from a study of blood T cell repertoires in COVID-19. Background on the study: Researchers got acute and convalescent COVID-19 samples from the United States, Italy and Spain. T cells, B-cell-depleted T cells, or PBMCs provided the cDNA or gDNA that served as material.

Source study methods: Reference gene primer amplification gave estimated nucleated cell counts. The table came from immunoSEQ multiplex PCR; TCRdb's copy has only in-frame clones and leaves some out. That table furnishes V, J and clone size, whereas the DNA furnished D and trimming. There are under 35,000 clones in the sample; roughly 87% occur only once, and about 16% lies in the top ten. This CDR3 has 15 residues. Looked up from germline, CDR1 is MNHEY and CDR2 is SMNVEV (reference sequence). V shed 4 bases and J shed 3 bases, with 13 bases lying between them. The sequenced material came from peripheral blood. The chain carries TRBV27 and TRBJ2-1; perhaps TRBD1 as D (6 bases). The receptor was derived from a woman in her sixties with active COVID-19. CDR3 coding DNA: TGTGCCAGCAGTTCAGGGGCCGATTTCTACAATGAGCAGTTCTTC. Protein product: CASSSGADFYNEQFF.